This is a list of T cell receptor beta chains from one sample in a study of blood T cell repertoires in COVID-19. The assay was immunoSEQ multiplex PCR, and TCRdb's table has in-frame clones only and misses some. Here the sample spans around 100,000 clones, about 91% being singletons. Sequenced input: peripheral blood. These receptors all come from a human donor in a cohort sampled during active COVID-19. CDR3s include the opening cysteine and the closing phenylalanine or tryptophan. A D gene is named only where the DNA matches it firmly. For some rows the clone size is stated as once, few or many, or as a class when expanded; others skip it.

size	V	length	D	J	CDR3	DNA
-	TRBV4-2	14	-	TRBJ1-1	CASSPRWGGTEAFF	TGTGCCAGCAGCCCTCGGTGGGGAGGAACTGAAGCTTTCTTT
-	TRBV6-2/TRBV6-3	15	-	TRBJ1-2	CASSYAGLMNYGYTF	TGTGCCAGCAGTTACGCCGGACTTATGAACTATGGCTACACCTTC
-	TRBV5-4	14	-	TRBJ1-2	CASSWIQGDNGYTF	TGTGCCAGCAGCTGGATTCAGGGTGATAATGGCTACACCTTC
-	TRBV20-1	16	TRBD2	TRBJ2-1	CSASPTGLAGDNEQFF	TGCAGTGCTAGTCCCACTGGACTAGCGGGGGACAATGAGCAGTTCTTC
-	TRBV11-3	19	TRBD2	TRBJ2-1	CASSLSGGAGLVGRNEQFF	TGTGCCAGCAGCCTAAGTGGGGGAGCGGGATTGGTTGGTAGGAATGAGCAGTTCTTC
-	TRBV2	14	-	TRBJ2-2	CASSREMDTGELFF	TGTGCCAGCAGTAGGGAGATGGACACCGGGGAGCTGTTTTTT
-	TRBV6-6	15	TRBD2	TRBJ2-5	CTSSYSWGGSETQYF	TGTACCAGCAGTTACTCTTGGGGGGGTTCAGAGACCCAGTACTTC
-	TRBV11-2	14	TRBD2	TRBJ2-7	CASNPGLGLYEQYF	TGTGCCAGCAACCCGGGACTAGGTCTTTACGAGCAGTACTTC
once	TRBV29-1	12	-	TRBJ2-5	CSVEYSAETQYF	TGCAGCGTTGAGTACAGTGCGGAGACCCAGTACTTC
-	TRBV11-2	13	-	TRBJ2-7	CASSRGQSYEQYF	TGTGCCAGCAGCCGCGGACAGAGCTACGAGCAGTACTTC
-	TRBV2	13	-	TRBJ1-2	CASERTEYYGYTF	TGTGCCAGCGAACGGACAGAATACTATGGCTACACCTTC
-	TRBV28	15	TRBD1	TRBJ1-1	CASSFGAGGLDEAFF	TGTGCCAGCAGTTTCGGGGCAGGGGGCTTGGATGAAGCTTTCTTT
-	TRBV6-5	13	TRBD2	TRBJ2-7	CASSSLAGAEQYF	TGTGCCAGCAGTTCACTAGCGGGAGCCGAGCAGTACTTC
-	TRBV3-1/TRBV3-2	14	-	TRBJ2-7	CASSLGGNSYEQYF	TGTGCCAGCAGCCTCGGAGGTAACTCCTACGAGCAGTACTTC
-	TRBV27	12	TRBD1	TRBJ2-3	CASSSWDSTQYF	TGTGCCAGCAGTTCCTGGGACAGTACGCAGTATTTT
-	TRBV10-3	19	-	TRBJ1-1	CAISESIGEGTIGNTEAFF	TGTGCCATCAGTGAGTCGATCGGGGAGGGAACAATTGGTAACACTGAAGCTTTCTTT
-	TRBV2	10	-	TRBJ2-3	CASRRDTQYF	TGTGCCAGCAGGAGAGATACGCAGTATTTT
once	TRBV7-8	15	TRBD2	TRBJ2-7	CASSLVGTSDYEQYF	TGTGCCAGCAGCTTAGTGGGGACTAGCGACTACGAGCAGTACTTC
-	TRBV5-4	15	TRBD2	TRBJ2-3	CASSLAGGSTDTQYF	TGTGCCAGCAGCTTGGCCGGGGGGAGCACAGATACGCAGTATTTT
-	TRBV6-5	15	TRBD1	TRBJ1-2	CASSYAPGQVAGYTF	TGTGCCAGCAGTTATGCCCCCGGACAGGTGGCTGGCTACACCTTC
-	TRBV19	17	TRBD1	TRBJ1-4	CASSIEGRGRTNEKLFF	TGTGCCAGTAGTATTGAAGGCAGGGGGCGAACTAATGAAAAACTGTTTTTT
-	TRBV5-8	14	TRBD1	TRBJ1-1	CASSLSDREVGAFF	TGTGCCAGCAGCTTGTCCGACAGGGAGGTAGGAGCTTTCTTT
-	TRBV4-1	14	TRBD1	TRBJ1-5	CASSLGQGDQPQHF	TGCGCCAGCAGCCTCGGACAGGGGGACCAGCCCCAGCATTTT
once	TRBV28	18	TRBD2	TRBJ2-7	CASSLVVLSGSLAYEQYF	TGTGCCAGCAGTTTAGTAGTTTTGAGCGGGAGTCTAGCCTACGAGCAGTACTTC
-	TRBV27	18	-	TRBJ2-1	CASSFSQGWLSSYNEQFF	TGTGCCAGCAGTTTCAGTCAGGGGTGGTTGAGCTCCTACAATGAGCAGTTCTTC
-	TRBV24-1	14	TRBD2	TRBJ2-7	CATSVGAGDYEQYF	TGTGCCACCAGTGTTGGGGCGGGGGACTACGAGCAGTACTTC
-	TRBV5-6	14	-	TRBJ2-7	CASSFWDNSYEQYF	TGTGCCAGCAGCTTTTGGGACAACTCCTACGAGCAGTACTTC
-	TRBV30	14	-	TRBJ1-5	CAWSMGNSNQPQHF	TGTGCCTGGAGTATGGGCAATAGCAATCAGCCCCAGCATTTT